The entry below describes one T cell receptor (beta chain). Original data processing: Nucleated cell number was recorded as an estimate derived from reference gene primer amplification. Repertoires were generated with immunoSEQ multiplex PCR, while TCRdb's copy carries only in-frame clones and drops some. V and J calls and clone size are those listed in that table; D and trimming were worked out from the DNA. The top ten clones hold roughly 1.7% of a sample with over 25,000 clones, 90% of them seen once. This specimen belongs to a study of blood T cell repertoires in COVID-19. Study summary: The samples span acute and convalescent COVID-19 from the United States, Italy and Spain.

Germline V gene data show CDR1 as SGHRS and CDR2 as YFSETQ. There are 17 residues in the CDR3. J was trimmed by 2 bases and V by 0 bases; bases with no gene match: 8. This TCR derives from a woman between 55 and 75 years old with active COVID-19. The sequencing sample was made of peripheral blood. The chain is built from TRBV5-1 and TRBJ2-7, with 10 bases identical to TRBD1. In DNA form, the CDR3 reads TGCGCCAGCAGCTTGGTGGCCGGGACAGGGGTACCCTACGAGCAGTACTTC. Its translation is CASSLVAGTGVPYEQYF.